This TCR beta chain was captured by sequencing in a study of vaccination and CD4 T cells after COVID-19. On the study more broadly: Each participant underwent a two-dose regimen of either the BNT162b2 or the mRNA-1273 vaccine. Diagnosis preceded the drawing of post-COVID samples by a median 101 days (range 35 to 161).

This clonotype turned up a few times. The antigen remains unidentified. This CDR3 contains 11 residues. Trimming removed 7 bases from V and 5 bases from J, with 8 bases in between. An Oncomine TCR Beta short-read assay was used to sequence the DNA from cultured CD4+ T cells. MiXCR was run by TCRdb on the PCR reads, yielding one entry per CDR3 protein. The table has under 11,000 distinct CDR3 sequences, roughly 47% seen once. Treatment: approximately 9-day PBMC culture with coronavirus spike peptide pools or control peptides (ViraFEST assay). The sequencing input was CD4+ T cells from blood, cultured in vitro. V and J are TRBV12-3 or TRBV12-4 and TRBJ1-1; no clear D. The TCR originated in a human donor who had recovered from COVID-19. This CDR3 is CASKRGTEAFF. In DNA form, the CDR3 reads TGTGCCAGCAAGAGAGGGACTGAAGCTTTCTTT.